This TCR beta chain derives from a study of identical twins. This clonotype occurred a few times. Each CDR3 protein gets one entry after TCRdb re-called the 5' RACE reads with MiXCR. Among 1.5 million to 2 million distinct CDR3 sequences, 32% were seen once, and the ten largest hold about 0.27%. This receptor was identified in a newborn girl in good health. Sequenced input: cord blood.

The CDR3 reads CASSQLRGRGSTGELFF. The CDR3 bases are TGTGCCAGCAGCCAACTCAGGGGGCGTGGGTCCACCGGGGAGCTGTTTTTT. The V gene is TRBV11-2, the J gene TRBJ2-2, with 8 bases fitting TRBD1. V dropped 5 bases and J dropped 4; count of bases not matched to a gene: 12. The CDR3 spans 17 residues. CDR1 and CDR2 from the germline V gene are SGHAT and FQNNGV. Supplemented by reference TRBV11-2 and TRBJ2-2, the full variable domain reads EAGVAQSPRYKIIEKRQSVAFWCNPISGHATLYWYQQILGQGPKLLIQFQNNGVVDDSQLPKDRFSAERLKGVDSTLKIQPAKLEDSAVYLCASSQLRGRGSTGELFFGEGSRLTVL.